These 12 T cell receptor beta chains came from one sample sequenced in a study of neurological immune-mediated disorders. Each CDR3 protein gets one entry after TCRdb re-called the 5' RACE reads with MiXCR. The sample has 130,000 or so distinct CDR3 sequences; about 3.4% are singletons. Source material: PBMCs. The source is a woman in her 30s with multiple sclerosis.

This clonotype was seen ten or more times. The J gene is TRBJ2-1, the V gene TRBV20-1; 7 nucleotides line up with TRBD1. Germline CDR1 and CDR2: DFQATT and SNEGSKA (reference sequence). V was clipped by 1 base and J by 3 bases; unmatched bases: 3. There are 14 residues in the CDR3. The CDR3 spells CSARAPGGYNEQFF. The DNA for the CDR3 is TGCAGTGCTAGAGCCCCAGGGGGCTACAATGAGCAGTTCTTC.

This clonotype has a count of ten or more. The chain carries TRBV6-6 and TRBJ2-6, with D uncertain. Germline V CDR1 and CDR2: MNHNY, SVGAGI (reference sequence). V was trimmed by 5 bases and J by 0 bases, leaving 2 bases between them. The CDR3 has 13 amino acids. This CDR3 reads CASSLSGANVLTF. In DNA form, the CDR3 reads TGTGCCAGCAGTCTCTCTGGGGCCAACGTCCTGACTTTC.

This clonotype has a count of ten or more. The chain has TRBV14 and TRBJ2-1, with D tentatively TRBD2 (7 bases). The V end was cut by 6 bases, the J end by 4 bases, with 19 bases between. The germline V gene has CDR1 SGHDN and CDR2 FVKESK. This CDR3 region has 16 residues. CDR3 in DNA: TGTGCCAGCAGTGATACCTTGGGGGGGCTTTACAATGAGCAGTTCTTC. Translating gives CASSDTLGGLYNEQFF.

In its sample, this clonotype was seen many times. The chain joins TRBV5-6 to TRBJ1-5; D is perhaps TRBD1 (5 bases). The CDR3 has 16 amino acids. Germline V gene lookup returns CDR1 SGHDT and CDR2 YYEEEE. Trimming shortened V by 0 bases and J by 4 bases, and 14 bases separated the two germline ends. The CDR3 here is CASSLGSGHGNQPQHF. As DNA, the CDR3 is TGTGCCAGCAGCTTGGGTTCCGGACACGGTAATCAGCCCCAGCATTTT.

This clonotype was counted ten times or more. V gene TRBV20-1 combines with J gene TRBJ1-1; 12 nucleotides match TRBD1. The V gene's germline CDR1 is DFQATT and CDR2 SNEGSKA (reference sequence). The CDR3 is made up of 14 amino acids. V lost 1 base to trimming and J lost 8 bases; unmatched junction nucleotides: 5. CDR3 residues: CSARGDRGREEAFF. CDR3 DNA sequence: TGCAGTGCTAGAGGGGACAGGGGGCGCGAGGAAGCTTTCTTT.

This clonotype was seen at least ten times. This sequence joins TRBV20-1 and TRBJ2-5; 7 positions agree with TRBD1. This CDR3 has 14 amino acids. Per germline, CDR1 DFQATT and CDR2 SNEGSKA (reference sequence). The V segment lost 0 bases and the J segment 5 bases; nucleotides outside the gene matches: 6. The CDR3 nucleotides read TGCAGTGCTAGAGATACAGGGGTTCGGGAGACCCAGTACTTC. As protein: CSARDTGVRETQYF.

This clonotype was counted many times. The J gene is TRBJ2-7, the V gene TRBV4-2, with a possible D match to TRBD1 (6 bases). Trimming took 3 bases from V and 3 from J, leaving 12 bases between them. The CDR3 is made up of 14 amino acids. Germline V CDR1 and CDR2: LGHNA, YNFKEQ. The CDR3 spells CASSHPDSDYEQYF. CDR3 in DNA: TGTGCCAGCAGCCACCCGGACAGCGACTACGAGCAGTACTTC.

This clonotype was observed at least ten times. V and J are TRBV7-2 and TRBJ1-6; D is perhaps TRBD1 (5 bases). This CDR3 contains 14 residues. Trimming removed 5 bases from V and 6 bases from J, with 11 bases in between. Germline assignment: CDR1 SGHTA and CDR2 FQGNSA. The CDR3 sequence: CASSRGEINSPLHF. As DNA, the CDR3 is TGTGCCAGCAGCCGGGGGGAGATTAATTCACCCCTCCACTTT.

This clonotype appeared many times. The chain is built from TRBV10-3 and TRBJ2-3; D is unclear. This CDR3 spans 18 amino acids. V was shortened by 0 bases and J by 0 bases, with 16 bases between the two germline ends. Germline V gene sequence: CDR1 ENHRY, CDR2 SYGVKD. For the CDR3, the DNA is TGTGCCATCAGTGAGTCGATGGTTGCTCTCGGTAGCACAGATACGCAGTATTTT. Protein sequence: CAISESMVALGSTDTQYF.

This clonotype was counted ten times or more. V is TRBV15 and J is TRBJ2-3, with TRBD1 as a possible D gene (5 bases). CDR3 length: 16 amino acids. The germline V gene encodes CDR1 LNHNV and CDR2 YYDKDF (reference sequence). V lost 2 bases and J lost 0, with 12 bases in between. CDR3 sequence reads: CATSRNRKTSTDTQYF. CDR3 in DNA: TGTGCCACCAGCAGAAACAGGAAAACTAGCACAGATACGCAGTATTTT.

This clonotype has at least ten counts. This chain connects TRBV6-6 to TRBJ2-3, with D unclear. The CDR3 totals 14 residues. Trimming removed 5 bases from V and 1 base from J, with 10 bases in between. Germline CDR1 is MNHNY and CDR2 is SVGAGI (reference sequence). CDR3 loop: CASSQLSGTDTQYF. The CDR3 coding sequence is TGTGCCAGCAGTCAACTAAGTGGCACAGATACGCAGTATTTT.

V and J are TRBV12-3 or TRBV12-4 and TRBJ2-3, with unresolved D. V lost 6 bases to trimming and J lost 7 bases, with 8 bases between them. The CDR3 extends over 11 amino acids. The CDR3 DNA reads TGTGCCAGCAGCCTGAAAAATACGCAGTATTTT. Residues: CASSLKNTQYF.